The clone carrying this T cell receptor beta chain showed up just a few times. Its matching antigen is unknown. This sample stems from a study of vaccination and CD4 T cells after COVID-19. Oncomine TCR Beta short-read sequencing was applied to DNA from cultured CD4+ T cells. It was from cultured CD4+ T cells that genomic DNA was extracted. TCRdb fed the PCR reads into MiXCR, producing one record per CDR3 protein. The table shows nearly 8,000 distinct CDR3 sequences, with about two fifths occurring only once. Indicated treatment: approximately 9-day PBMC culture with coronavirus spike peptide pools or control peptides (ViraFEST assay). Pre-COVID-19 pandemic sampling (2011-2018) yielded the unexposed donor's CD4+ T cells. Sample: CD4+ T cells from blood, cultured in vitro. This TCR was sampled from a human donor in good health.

CDR3 residues: CANVRDHSYEQYF. CDR3 in DNA: TGTGCCAACGTAAGGGACCACTCCTACGAGCAGTACTTC. This sequence joins TRBV21-1 and TRBJ2-7; TRBD1 is the table's D call, not checked against the DNA. TRBV21-1 is a pseudogene locus. The CDR3 is made up of 13 amino acids.